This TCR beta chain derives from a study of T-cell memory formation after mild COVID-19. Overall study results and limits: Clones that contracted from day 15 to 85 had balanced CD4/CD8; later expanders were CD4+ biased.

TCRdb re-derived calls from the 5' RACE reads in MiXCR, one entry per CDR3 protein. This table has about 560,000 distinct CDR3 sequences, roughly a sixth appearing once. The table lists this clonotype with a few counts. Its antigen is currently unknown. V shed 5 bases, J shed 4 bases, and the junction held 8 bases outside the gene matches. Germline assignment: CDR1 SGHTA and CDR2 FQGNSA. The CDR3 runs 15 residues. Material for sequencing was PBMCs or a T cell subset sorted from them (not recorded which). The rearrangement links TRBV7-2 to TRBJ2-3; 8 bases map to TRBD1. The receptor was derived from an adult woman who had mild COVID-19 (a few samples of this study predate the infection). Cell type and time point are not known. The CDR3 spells CASSRQDRASDTQYF. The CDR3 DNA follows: TGTGCCAGCAGCCGTCAGGACAGGGCTTCAGATACGCAGTATTTT. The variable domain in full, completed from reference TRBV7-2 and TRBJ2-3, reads GAGVSQSPSNKVTEKGKDVELRCDPISGHTALYWYRQSLGQGLEFLIYFQGNSAPDKSGLPSDRFSAERTGGSVSTLTIQRTQQEDSAVYLCASSRQDRASDTQYFGPGTRLTVL.